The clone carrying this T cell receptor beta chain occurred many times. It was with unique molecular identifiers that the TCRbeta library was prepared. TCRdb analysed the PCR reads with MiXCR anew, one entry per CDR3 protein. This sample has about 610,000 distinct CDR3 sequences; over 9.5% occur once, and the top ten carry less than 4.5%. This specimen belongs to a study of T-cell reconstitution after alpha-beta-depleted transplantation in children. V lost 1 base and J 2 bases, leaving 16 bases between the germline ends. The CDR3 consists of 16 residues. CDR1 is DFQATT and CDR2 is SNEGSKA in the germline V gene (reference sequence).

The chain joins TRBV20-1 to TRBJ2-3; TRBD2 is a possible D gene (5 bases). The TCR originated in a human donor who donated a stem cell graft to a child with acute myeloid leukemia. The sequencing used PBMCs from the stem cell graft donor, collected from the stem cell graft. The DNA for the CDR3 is TGCAGTGCTAGAGGCCTTTATAGCGACCACACAGATACGCAGTATTTT. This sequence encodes CSARGLYSDHTDTQYF.